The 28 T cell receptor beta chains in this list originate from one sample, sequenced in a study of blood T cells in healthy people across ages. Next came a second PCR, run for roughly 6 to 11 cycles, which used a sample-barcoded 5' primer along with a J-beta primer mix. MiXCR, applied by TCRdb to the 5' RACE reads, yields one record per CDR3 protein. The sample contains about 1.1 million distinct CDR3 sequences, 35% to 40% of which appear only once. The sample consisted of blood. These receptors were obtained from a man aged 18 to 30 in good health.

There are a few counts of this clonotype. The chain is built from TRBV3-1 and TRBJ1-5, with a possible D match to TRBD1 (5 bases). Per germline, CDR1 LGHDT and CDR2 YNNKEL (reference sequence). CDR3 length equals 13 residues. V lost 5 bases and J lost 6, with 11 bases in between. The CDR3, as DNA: TGTGCCAGCAGCGAAGGGGCGCGTCAGCCCCAGCATTTT. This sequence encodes CASSEGARQPQHF.

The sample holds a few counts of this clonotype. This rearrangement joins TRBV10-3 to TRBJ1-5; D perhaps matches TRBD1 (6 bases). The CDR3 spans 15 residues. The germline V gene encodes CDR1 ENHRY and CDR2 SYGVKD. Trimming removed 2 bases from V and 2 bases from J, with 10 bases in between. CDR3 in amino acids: CAISEGGLGNQPQHF. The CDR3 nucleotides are TGTGCCATCAGTGAGGGGGGCTTAGGCAATCAGCCCCAGCATTTT.

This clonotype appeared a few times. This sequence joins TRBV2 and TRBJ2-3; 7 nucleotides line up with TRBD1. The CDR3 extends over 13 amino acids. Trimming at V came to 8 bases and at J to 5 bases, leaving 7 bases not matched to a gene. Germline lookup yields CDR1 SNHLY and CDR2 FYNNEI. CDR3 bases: TGTGCCAGCGGACAACAGGGGAGAGATACGCAGTATTTT. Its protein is CASGQQGRDTQYF. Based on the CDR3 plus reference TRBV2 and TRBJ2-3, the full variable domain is EPEVTQTPSHQVTQMGQEVILRCVPISNHLYFYWYRQILGQKVEFLVSFYNNEISEKSEIFDDQFSVERPDGSNFTLKIRSTKLEDSAMYFCASGQQGRDTQYFGPGTRLTVL.

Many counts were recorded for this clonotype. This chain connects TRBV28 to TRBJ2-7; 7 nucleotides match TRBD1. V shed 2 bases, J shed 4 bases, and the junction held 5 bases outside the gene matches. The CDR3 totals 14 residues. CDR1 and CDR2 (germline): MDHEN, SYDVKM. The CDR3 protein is CASSLRAGGYEQYF. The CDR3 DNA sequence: TGTGCCAGCAGTTTAAGGGCAGGGGGATACGAGCAGTACTTC.

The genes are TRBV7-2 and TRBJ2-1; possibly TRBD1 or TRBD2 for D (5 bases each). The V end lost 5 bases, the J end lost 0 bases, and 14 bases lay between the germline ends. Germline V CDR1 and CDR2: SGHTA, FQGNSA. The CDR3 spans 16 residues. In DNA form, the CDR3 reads TGTGCCAGCAGCCCCAGGGACCGCCGCTCCTACAATGAGCAGTTCTTC. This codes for CASSPRDRRSYNEQFF.

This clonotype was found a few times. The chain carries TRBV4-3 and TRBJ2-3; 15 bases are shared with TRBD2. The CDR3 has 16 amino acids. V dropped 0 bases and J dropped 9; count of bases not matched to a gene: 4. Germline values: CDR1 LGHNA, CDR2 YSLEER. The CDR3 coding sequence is TGCGCCAGCAGCCAAGATGGGACTAGCGGGGGGTACACGCAGTATTTT. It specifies CASSQDGTSGGYTQYF.

As DNA, the CDR3 is TGTGCCAGCAGCATGTCACGGCAGGTCTACAATGAGCAGTTCTTC. This translates into CASSMSRQVYNEQFF. The chain carries TRBV7-2 and TRBJ2-1; D not resolved. Germline assignment: CDR1 SGHTA and CDR2 FQGNSA. V gave up 5 bases and J gave up 3 bases, with 14 bases separating them. The length of the CDR3 is 15 residues.

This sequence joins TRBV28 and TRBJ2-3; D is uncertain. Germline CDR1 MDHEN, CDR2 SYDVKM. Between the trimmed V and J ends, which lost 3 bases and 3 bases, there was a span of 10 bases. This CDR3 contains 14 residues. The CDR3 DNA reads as TGTGCCAGCAGTTTTCCAGTGGGAACAGATACGCAGTATTTT. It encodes CASSFPVGTDTQYF.

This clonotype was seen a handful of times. The CDR3 region has the DNA TGCAGCGCGGATCCAGCTAGCAATGAGCAGTTCTTC. Amino acid sequence: CSADPASNEQFF. The J gene is TRBJ2-1, the V gene TRBV29-1; no clear D gene. Deletions cut 7 bases from V and 6 bases from J, with 13 bases between. This CDR3 comprises 12 residues. Looked up from germline, CDR1 is SQVTM and CDR2 is ANQGSEA.

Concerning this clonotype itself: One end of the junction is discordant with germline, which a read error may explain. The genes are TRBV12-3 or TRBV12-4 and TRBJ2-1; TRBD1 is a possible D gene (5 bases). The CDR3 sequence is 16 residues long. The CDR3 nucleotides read TGTGCCAGCAGTTTCTTACAGGTTAGCTCCTACAAGGAGCAGTTCTTC. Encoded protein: CASSFLQVSSYKEQFF.

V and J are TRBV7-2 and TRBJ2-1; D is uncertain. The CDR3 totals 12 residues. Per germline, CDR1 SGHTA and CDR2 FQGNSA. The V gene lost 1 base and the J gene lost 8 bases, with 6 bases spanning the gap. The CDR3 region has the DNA TGTGCCAGCAGCTTAGAGTACTATGAGCAGTTCTTC. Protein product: CASSLEYYEQFF.

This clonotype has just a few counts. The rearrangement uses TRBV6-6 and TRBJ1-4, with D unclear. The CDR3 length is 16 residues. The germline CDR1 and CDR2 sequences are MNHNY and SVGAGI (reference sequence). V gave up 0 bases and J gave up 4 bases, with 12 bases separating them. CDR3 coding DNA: TGTGCCAGCAGTTACTCGGTGGGGAGGGATAATGAAAAACTGTTTTTT. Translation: CASSYSVGRDNEKLFF.

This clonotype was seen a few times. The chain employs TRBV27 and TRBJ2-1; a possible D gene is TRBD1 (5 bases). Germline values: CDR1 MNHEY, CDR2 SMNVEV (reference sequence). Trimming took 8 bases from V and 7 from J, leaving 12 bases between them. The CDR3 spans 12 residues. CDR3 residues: CASQGLGNEQFF. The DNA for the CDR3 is TGTGCCAGCCAGGGTTTAGGGAATGAGCAGTTCTTC.

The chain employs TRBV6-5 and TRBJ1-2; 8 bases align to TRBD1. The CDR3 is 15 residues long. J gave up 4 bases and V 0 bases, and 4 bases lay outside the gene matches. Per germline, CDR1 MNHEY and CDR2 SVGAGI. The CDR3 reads CASSYSTGEGYGYTF. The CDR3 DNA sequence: TGTGCCAGCAGTTACTCGACAGGGGAGGGCTATGGCTACACCTTC.

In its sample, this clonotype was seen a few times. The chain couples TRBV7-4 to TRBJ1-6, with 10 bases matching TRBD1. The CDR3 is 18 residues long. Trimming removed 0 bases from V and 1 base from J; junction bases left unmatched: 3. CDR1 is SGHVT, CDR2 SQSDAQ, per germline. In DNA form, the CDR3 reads TGTGCCAGCAGCTTAGCGGGACAGGGGTGTTCCTATAATTCACCCCTCCACTTT. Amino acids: CASSLAGQGCSYNSPLHF.

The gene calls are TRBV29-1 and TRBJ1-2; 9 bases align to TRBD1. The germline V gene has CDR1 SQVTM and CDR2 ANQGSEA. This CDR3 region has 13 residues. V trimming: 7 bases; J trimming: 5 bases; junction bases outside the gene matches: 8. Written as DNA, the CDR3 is TGCAGCGCCTCCGTGGACAGGGGATATGGCTACACCTTC. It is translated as CSASVDRGYGYTF.

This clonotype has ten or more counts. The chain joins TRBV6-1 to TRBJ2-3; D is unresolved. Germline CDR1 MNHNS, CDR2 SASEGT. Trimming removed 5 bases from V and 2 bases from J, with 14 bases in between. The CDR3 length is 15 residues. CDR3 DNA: TGTGCCAGCAGTAACGGACCTCCCTACACAGATACGCAGTATTTT. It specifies CASSNGPPYTDTQYF.

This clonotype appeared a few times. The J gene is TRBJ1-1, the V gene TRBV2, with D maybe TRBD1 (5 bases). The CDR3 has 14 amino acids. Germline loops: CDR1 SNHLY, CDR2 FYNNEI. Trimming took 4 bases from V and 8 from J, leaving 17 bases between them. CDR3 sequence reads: CASSGLVSGEEAFF. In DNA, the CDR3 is TGTGCCAGCAGTGGTCTGGTTTCGGGGGAAGAAGCTTTCTTT.

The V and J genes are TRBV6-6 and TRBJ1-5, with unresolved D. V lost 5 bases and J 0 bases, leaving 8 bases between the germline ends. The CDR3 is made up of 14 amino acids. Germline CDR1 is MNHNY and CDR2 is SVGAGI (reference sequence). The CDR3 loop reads CASSPVTSNQPQHF. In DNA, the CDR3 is TGTGCCAGCAGTCCGGTGACTAGCAATCAGCCCCAGCATTTT.

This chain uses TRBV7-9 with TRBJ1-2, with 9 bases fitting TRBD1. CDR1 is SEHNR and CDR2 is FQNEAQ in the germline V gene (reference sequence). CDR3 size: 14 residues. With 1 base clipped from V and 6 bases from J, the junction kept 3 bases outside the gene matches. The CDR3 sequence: CASSLVTGGNGYTF. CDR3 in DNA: TGTGCCAGCAGCTTAGTTACAGGGGGCAATGGCTACACCTTC. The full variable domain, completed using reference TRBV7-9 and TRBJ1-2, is DTGVSQNPRHKITKRGQNVTFRCDPISEHNRLYWYRQTLGQGPEFLTYFQNEAQLEKSRLLSDRFSAERPKGSFSTLEIQRTEQGDSAMYLCASSLVTGGNGYTFGSGTRLTVV.

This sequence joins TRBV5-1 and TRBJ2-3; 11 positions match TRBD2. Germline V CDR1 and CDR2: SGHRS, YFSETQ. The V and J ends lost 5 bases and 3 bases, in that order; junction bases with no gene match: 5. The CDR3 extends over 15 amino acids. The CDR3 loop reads CASRELAGVTDTQYF. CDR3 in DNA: TGCGCCAGCAGAGAACTAGCGGGGGTTACAGATACGCAGTATTTT. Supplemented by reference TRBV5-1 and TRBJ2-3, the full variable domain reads KAGVTQTPRYLIKTRGQQVTLSCSPISGHRSVSWYQQTPGQGLQFLFEYFSETQRNKGNFPGRFSGRQFSNSRSEMNVSTLELGDSALYLCASRELAGVTDTQYFGPGTRLTVL.

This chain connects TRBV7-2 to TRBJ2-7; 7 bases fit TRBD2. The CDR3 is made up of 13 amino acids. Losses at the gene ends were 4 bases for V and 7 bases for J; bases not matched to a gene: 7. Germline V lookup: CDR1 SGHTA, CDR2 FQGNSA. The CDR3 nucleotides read TGTGCCAGCAGCTCATCTAGCGGCAATGAGCAGTACTTC. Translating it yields CASSSSSGNEQYF.

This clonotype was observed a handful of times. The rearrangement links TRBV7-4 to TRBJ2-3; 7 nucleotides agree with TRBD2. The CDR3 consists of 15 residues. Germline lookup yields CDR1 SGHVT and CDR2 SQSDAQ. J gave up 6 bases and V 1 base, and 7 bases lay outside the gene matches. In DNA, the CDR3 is TGTGCCAGCAGCTTAGGGGCGGGGGACGCGGATACGCAGTATTTT. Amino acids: CASSLGAGDADTQYF. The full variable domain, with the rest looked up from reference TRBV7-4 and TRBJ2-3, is GAGVSQSPRYKVAKRGRDVALRCDSISGHVTLYWYRQTLGQGSEVLTYSQSDAQRDKSGRPSGRFSAERPERSVSTLKIQRTEQGDSAVYLCASSLGAGDADTQYFGPGTRLTVL.

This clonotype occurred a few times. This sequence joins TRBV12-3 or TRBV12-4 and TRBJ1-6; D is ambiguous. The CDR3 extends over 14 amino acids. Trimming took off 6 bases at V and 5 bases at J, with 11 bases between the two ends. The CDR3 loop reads CASRGRHNNSPLHF. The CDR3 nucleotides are TGTGCCAGCAGGGGTCGGCACAATAATTCACCCCTCCACTTT.

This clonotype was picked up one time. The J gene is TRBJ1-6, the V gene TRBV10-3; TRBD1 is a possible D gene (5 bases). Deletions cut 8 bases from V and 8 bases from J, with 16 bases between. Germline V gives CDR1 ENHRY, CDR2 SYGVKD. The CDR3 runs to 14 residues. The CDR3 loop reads CAIRWGDWDSPLHF. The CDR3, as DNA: TGTGCCATCCGGTGGGGGGATTGGGATTCACCCCTCCACTTT.

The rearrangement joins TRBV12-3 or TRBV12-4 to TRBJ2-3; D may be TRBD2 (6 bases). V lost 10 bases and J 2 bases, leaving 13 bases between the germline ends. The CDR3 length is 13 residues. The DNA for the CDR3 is TGTGCCACCCGGGACTTGGTCACAGATACGCAGTATTTT. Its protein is CATRDLVTDTQYF.

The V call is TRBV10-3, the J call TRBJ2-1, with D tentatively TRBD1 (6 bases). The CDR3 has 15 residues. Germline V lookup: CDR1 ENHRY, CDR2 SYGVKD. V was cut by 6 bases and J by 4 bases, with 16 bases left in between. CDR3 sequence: CAIRDRDKNYNEQFF. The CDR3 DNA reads TGTGCCATCAGAGACCGGGACAAAAATTACAATGAGCAGTTCTTC.

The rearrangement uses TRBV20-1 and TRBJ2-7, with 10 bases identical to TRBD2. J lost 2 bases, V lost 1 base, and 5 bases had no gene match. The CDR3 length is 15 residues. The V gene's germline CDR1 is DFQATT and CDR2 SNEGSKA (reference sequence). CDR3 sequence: CSARVPGLAAYEQYF. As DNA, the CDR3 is TGCAGTGCTAGAGTCCCCGGACTAGCGGCCTACGAGCAGTACTTC.